The present TCR beta chain was sequenced within a study of shared clonotypes between healthy human individuals. Whole-study results and caveats: The diversity represented, both genetic and in exposure history, was limited by few donors. Naive subsets typically showed greater estimated richness than memory subsets.

As defined, naive CD8 cells were CD45RO-negative and positively selected for CCR7, with terminally differentiated effector memory CD45RA+ cells excluded. Data came from immunoSEQ multiplex PCR; TCRdb stores just in-frame clones and leaves some out. This sample yields some 2.1 million clones, of which about 95% are seen a single time; around 1.1% belongs to the top ten. Concerning this clone: Its antigen is currently unknown.

Trimming took 1 base from V and 5 from J; bases not matched to a gene: 9. Germline lookup yields CDR1 SGHDN and CDR2 FVKESK. CDR3 length equals 16 residues. The chain recombines TRBV14 with TRBJ2-5; TRBD2 matches at 8 bases. Material: naive CD8+ T cells sorted from blood. The source is a man aged 18 to 29 in good health. For the CDR3, the DNA is TGTGCCAGCAGCCAAGGAATCGGACTAGCATACGAGACCCAGTACTTC. It codes for CASSQGIGLAYETQYF. The complete variable domain, with remaining parts taken from reference TRBV14 and TRBJ2-5, reads EAGVTQFPSHSVIEKGQTVTLRCDPISGHDNLYWYRRVMGKEIKFLLHFVKESKQDESGMPNNRFLAERTGGTYSTLKVQPAELEDSGVYFCASSQGIGLAYETQYFGPGTRLLVL.